This T cell receptor beta chain stems from a study of molecular identifiers for immune sequencing clone quantification. A CD8+CD4-CCR7+CD45RA+ phenotype served as the sorting definition for naive CD8 T cells. TCRdb processed the PCR reads anew with MiXCR; each CDR3 protein has one entry. The sample has about half a million distinct CDR3 sequences, roughly a fifth seen once; the top ten hold around 0.84%. Germline CDR1 is SGHKS and CDR2 is YYEKEE (reference sequence). The CDR3 covers 17 residues. Trimming stripped 0 bases from V and 3 bases from J, with 13 bases between. This chain uses TRBV5-5 with TRBJ2-6; unclear D gene. Sequencing was carried out using naive CD8+ T cells from blood, with Jurkat cell RNA spiked in. Subset indicated: FACS-sorted CD8+CD4-CCR7+CD45RA+ naive T cells. The origin of this receptor is a human donor in good health. Some libraries in this study had Jurkat cell RNA spiked in. The CDR3 sequence: CASSLGAGLYGANVLTF. CDR3 sequence (DNA): TGTGCCAGCAGCTTGGGGGCAGGCCTCTATGGGGCCAACGTCCTGACTTTC. The full variable domain, rest sourced from reference TRBV5-5 and TRBJ2-6, is DAGVTQSPTHLIKTRGQQVTLRCSPISGHKSVSWYQQVLGQGPQFIFQYYEKEERGRGNFPDRFSARQFPNYSSELNVNALLLGDSALYLCASSLGAGLYGANVLTFGAGSRLTVL.